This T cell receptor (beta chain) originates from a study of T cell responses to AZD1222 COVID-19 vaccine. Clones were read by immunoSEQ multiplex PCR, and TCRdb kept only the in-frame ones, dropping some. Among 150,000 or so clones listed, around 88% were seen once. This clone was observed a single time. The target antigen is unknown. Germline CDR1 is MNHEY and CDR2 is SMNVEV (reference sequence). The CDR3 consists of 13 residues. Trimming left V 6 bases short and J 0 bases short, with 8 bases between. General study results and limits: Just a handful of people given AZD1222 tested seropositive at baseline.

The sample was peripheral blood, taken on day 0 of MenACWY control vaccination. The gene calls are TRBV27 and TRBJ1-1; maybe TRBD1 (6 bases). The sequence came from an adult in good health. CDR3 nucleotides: TGTGCCAGCAGCCACAGGGTGAACACTGAAGCTTTCTTT. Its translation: CASSHRVNTEAFF.